One sample yielded the 32 T cell receptor beta chains listed below, sequenced in a study of T-cell memory formation after mild COVID-19 (dated by TCRdb to the early 2020s). The library was produced with 5' RACE. Data came from an Illumina NovaSeq 6000. The public reads were reprocessed in TCRdb via fastp at Q25 and MiXCR, keeping in-frame beta chains. All rows with the same CDR3 protein become a single entry with the most common DNA and genes. The sample table lists a few hundred thousand distinct CDR3 sequences, roughly 20% of them with a count of one. The ten largest clones take up 21% of the sample. The sequencing input was PBMCs or a T cell subset sorted from them (not recorded which). The receptors here all came from a man in his late teens or twenties who had mild COVID-19 (a few samples of this study predate the infection). The sample titles of this study are shuffled in the database, so cell type and time point are left out; the donor was told from shared clones.

In DNA, the CDR3 is TGCGCCAGCAGCCAAGACATAGGGGCGGCACCCCTCCACTTT. Translation gives CASSQDIGAAPLHF. This chain joins TRBV4-3 and TRBJ1-6; D perhaps matches TRBD1 (5 bases). Germline V gene lookup returns CDR1 LGHNA and CDR2 YSLEER. The V end was cut by 0 bases, the J end by 11 bases, with 11 bases between. CDR3 size: 14 residues.

The chain employs TRBV29-1 and TRBJ2-5, with a possible D match to TRBD1 (6 bases). The CDR3 totals 14 residues. Germline V gene data show CDR1 as SQVTM and CDR2 as ANQGSEA. The ends were cut back, 1 base at V and 5 bases at J, with 14 bases in the middle. The CDR3 here is CSVEVRTVRETQYF. Written as DNA, the CDR3 is TGCAGCGTTGAAGTCCGGACAGTGCGGGAGACCCAGTACTTC.

In its sample, this clonotype was seen a few times. The rearrangement links TRBV4-2 to TRBJ2-2; 10 nucleotides line up with TRBD2. The CDR3 is made up of 16 amino acids. After removal of 3 bases from V and 3 bases from J, the junction contained 4 bases not matched to a gene. The V gene's germline CDR1 is LGHNA and CDR2 YNFKEQ. CDR3 in amino acids: CASSQSGGGYTGELFF. The CDR3 DNA reads as TGTGCCAGCAGCCAGAGCGGGGGGGGTTACACCGGGGAGCTGTTTTTT.

This chain uses TRBV6-5 with TRBJ1-1; D is ambiguous. Germline-derived CDR1 and CDR2 are MNHEY and SVGAGI. The ends were cut back, 5 bases at V and 0 bases at J, with 16 bases in the middle. The CDR3 is 16 amino acids. The CDR3 region is CASSLQRTGLNTEAFF. In nucleotides, the CDR3 is TGTGCCAGCAGTCTACAGAGGACCGGATTGAACACTGAAGCTTTCTTT.

The chain combines TRBV6-2 or TRBV6-3 with TRBJ2-3, with 10 bases aligning to TRBD2. V shed 8 bases and J 1 base; nucleotides not matched to a gene: 18. Germline V CDR1 and CDR2: MNHEY, SVGEGT. This CDR3 is built from 19 residues. CDR3 region: CASSSSHRLAGLGTDTQYF. DNA of the CDR3: TGTGCCAGCTCATCTTCCCACCGACTAGCGGGCCTCGGCACAGATACGCAGTATTTT.

The V and J genes are TRBV18 and TRBJ1-2, with 7 bases identical to TRBD1. After removal of 4 bases from V and 7 bases from J, the junction contained 15 bases not matched to a gene. The CDR3 contains 16 residues. Per the germline V gene, CDR1 is KGHSH and CDR2 is LQKENI. The CDR3 sequence: CASSRDQGVGPIGYTF. The CDR3 coding sequence is TGTGCCAGCTCACGCGATCAGGGGGTTGGCCCTATTGGCTACACCTTC.

The chain has TRBV4-1 and TRBJ2-3; D is undetermined. Germline-derived CDR1 and CDR2 are MGHRA and YSYEKL. CDR3 size: 16 residues. V lost 0 bases and J 0 bases, leaving 10 bases between the germline ends. The CDR3 nucleotides are TGCGCCAGCAGCCAAGATCCTTGGACGAGCACAGATACGCAGTATTTT. As protein: CASSQDPWTSTDTQYF.

This clonotype appeared many times. The chain combines TRBV12-3 or TRBV12-4 with TRBJ2-3, with D unresolved. The V end was cut by 4 bases, the J end by 0 bases, with 2 bases between. This CDR3 comprises 12 residues. CDR3 in amino acids: CASSSSTDTQYF. CDR3 coding DNA: TGTGCCAGCAGTTCTAGCACAGATACGCAGTATTTT.

The J gene is TRBJ1-1, the V gene TRBV9; 9 bases are shared with TRBD1. J was trimmed by 2 bases and V by 7 bases; bases with no gene match: 6. CDR1 is SGDLS, CDR2 YYNGEE, per germline. The CDR3 is 14 amino acids. The CDR3 region has the DNA TGTGCCAGCGGACAGGGACAGGGAAACACTGAAGCTTTCTTT. Translation gives CASGQGQGNTEAFF.

This clonotype was detected ten times or more. The rearrangement uses TRBV20-1 and TRBJ2-1; 12 bases are shared with TRBD2. V trimming: 2 bases; J trimming: 4 bases; junction bases outside the gene matches: 0. The CDR3 has 14 residues. The germline V gene has CDR1 DFQATT and CDR2 SNEGSKA (reference sequence). CDR3 sequence (DNA): TGCAGTGCTAGACTAGCGGGGGGGTACAATGAGCAGTTCTTC. This gives the protein CSARLAGGYNEQFF.

The chain uses TRBV6-6 and TRBJ1-4, with a possible D match to TRBD1 (5 bases). In germline, CDR1 is MNHNY, CDR2 SVGAGI (reference sequence). The CDR3 runs 14 residues. Trimming stripped 7 bases from V and 10 bases from J, with 19 bases between. CDR3 in DNA: TGTGCCAGCACACACGAGGGGTTCGGCGGAAAACTGTTTTTT. It yields the protein CASTHEGFGGKLFF.

The chain couples TRBV6-4 to TRBJ1-5; D remains ambiguous. Germline CDR1 MRHNA, CDR2 SNTAGT. This CDR3 contains 17 residues. V was pared by 3 bases and J by 0 bases, with 15 bases between. The CDR3 coding sequence is TGTGCCAGCAGTGAGGCGCTCAGGTTTTATAGCAATCAGCCCCAGCATTTT. The encoded protein is CASSEALRFYSNQPQHF.

The rearrangement uses TRBV20-1 and TRBJ2-7, with TRBD2 identical over 9 bases. The CDR3 is 14 amino acids. The junction had 6 bases not matched to a gene; V was cut back by 6 bases and J by 0 bases. Germline values: CDR1 DFQATT, CDR2 SNEGSKA (reference sequence). The CDR3 DNA is TGCAGTGCCATAAGCGGGGGGAGCTCCTACGAGCAGTACGTC. This encodes CSAISGGSSYEQYV.

A few counts support this clonotype. The chain links TRBV7-8 to TRBJ1-1; D ambiguous. The V and J ends lost 2 bases and 2 bases respectively, with 9 bases between them. Germline loops: CDR1 SGHVS, CDR2 FQNEAQ. The CDR3 is made up of 14 amino acids. The CDR3 bases are TGTGCCAGCAGCTTATCGATCTCCAACACTGAAGCTTTCTTT. Amino acids: CASSLSISNTEAFF.

This clonotype was detected a few times. This sequence joins TRBV28 and TRBJ2-3; maybe TRBD2 (6 bases). The CDR3 has 16 residues. CDR1 is MDHEN and CDR2 is SYDVKM in the germline V gene. V was cut by 5 bases and J by 4 bases, with 19 bases left in between. The CDR3 nucleotides are TGTGCCAGCAGTACCGGGACTGGGATCCCACCAGATACGCAGTATTTT. This codes for CASSTGTGIPPDTQYF. The full variable domain, completed using reference TRBV28 and TRBJ2-3, is DVKVTQSSRYLVKRTGEKVFLECVQDMDHENMFWYRQDPGLGLRLIYFSYDVKMKEKGDIPEGYSVSREKKERFSLILESASTNQTSMYLCASSTGTGIPPDTQYFGPGTRLTVL.

This CDR3 is CASSKFDTDYEQYV. CDR3 DNA sequence: TGTGCCAGCAGTAAATTTGACACGGACTACGAGCAGTACGTC. The gene calls are TRBV6-1 and TRBJ2-7; D call uncertain. CDR3 length: 14 residues. V lost 5 bases, J lost 3 bases, and 14 bases lay in between. Germline V gives CDR1 MNHNS, CDR2 SASEGT.

This clonotype was detected a few times. The genes are TRBV27 and TRBJ2-3, with unresolved D. This CDR3 is built from 14 residues. Germline V CDR1 and CDR2: MNHEY, SMNVEV (reference sequence). V lost 4 bases and J 0 bases, leaving 8 bases between the germline ends. The CDR3 sequence is CASSWAASTDTQYF. CDR3 nucleotide sequence: TGTGCCAGCAGTTGGGCAGCAAGCACAGATACGCAGTATTTT.

Only a few counts were recorded for this clonotype. The chain is built from TRBV14 and TRBJ1-1; perhaps TRBD1 as D (5 bases). Germline V gene lookup returns CDR1 SGHDN and CDR2 FVKESK. The CDR3 totals 15 residues. The V gene lost 3 bases and the J gene lost 0 bases, with 11 bases spanning the gap. The CDR3 loop is CASSQASGVNTEAFF. The CDR3 bases are TGTGCCAGCAGCCAGGCCTCGGGGGTGAACACTGAAGCTTTCTTT.

This clonotype showed up just a few times. The CDR3 sequence is CSAPEGITNYGYTF. For the CDR3, the DNA is TGCAGTGCGCCGGAGGGGATTACTAACTATGGCTACACCTTC. The chain uses TRBV20-1 and TRBJ1-2, with D possibly TRBD1 on 5 matching bases. This CDR3 is 14 amino acids long. V was pared by 6 bases and J by 0 bases, with 14 bases between. Germline V gene data show CDR1 as DFQATT and CDR2 as SNEGSKA (reference sequence).

This clonotype was recorded a few times. The chain has TRBV4-1 and TRBJ2-3; 9 nucleotides agree with TRBD2. V shed 4 bases and J 1 base; nucleotides not matched to a gene: 3. CDR3 length equals 15 residues. CDR1 MGHRA and CDR2 YSYEKL come from the germline V gene. CDR3 sequence: CASSPPSGGTDTQYF. In DNA form, the CDR3 reads TGCGCCAGCAGCCCTCCTAGCGGGGGCACAGATACGCAGTATTTT.

This chain uses TRBV6-2 or TRBV6-3 with TRBJ2-5; maybe TRBD1 (7 bases). The CDR3 is 15 amino acids. Germline V lookup: CDR1 MNHEY, CDR2 SVGEGT. Between the trimmed V and J ends, which lost 6 bases and 5 bases, there was a span of 19 bases. This chain's CDR3 is CASSQHRQGLETQYF. The CDR3 nucleotides read TGTGCCAGCAGCCAGCACCGACAGGGACTGGAGACCCAGTACTTC.

The chain uses TRBV24-1 and TRBJ2-5; D might be TRBD2 (6 bases). V was clipped by 3 bases and J by 2 bases, with 9 bases between them. Germline V gene sequence: CDR1 KGHDR, CDR2 SFDVKD. The CDR3 contains 14 residues. The CDR3 loop reads CATSDGGLQETQYF. CDR3 in DNA: TGTGCCACCAGTGATGGAGGGTTACAAGAGACCCAGTACTTC.

The chain recombines TRBV21-1 with TRBJ2-7; the table's D call, TRBD1, was not checked against the DNA. TRBV21-1 is recorded as a pseudogene. CDR3 size: 16 residues. CDR3 in amino acids: CASSKQRGDPSYEQYV. For the CDR3, the DNA is TGTGCCAGCAGCAAACAGAGAGGGGACCCTTCCTACGAGCAGTACGTC.

In this sample, this clonotype turned up a few times. V and J are TRBV20-1 and TRBJ1-5; 9 bases are a match to TRBD1. The J segment lost 5 bases and the V segment lost 5 bases, leaving 4 bases of the junction unmatched. The CDR3 runs 13 residues. The germline CDR1 and CDR2 sequences are DFQATT and SNEGSKA (reference sequence). The CDR3 nucleotides read TGCAGTGCTCGCCGGGACAGGGATCAGCCCCAGCATTTT. This translates into CSARRDRDQPQHF.

V usage is TRBV11-2 and J usage is TRBJ2-1; no firm D call. CDR1 and CDR2 from the germline V gene are SGHAT and FQNNGV. The length of the CDR3 is 15 residues. Trimming left V 5 bases short and J 6 bases short, with 17 bases between. The CDR3, as DNA: TGTGCCAGCAGCCTCCTCGGTCGGGTTTCCAATGAGCAGTTCTTC. It codes for CASSLLGRVSNEQFF. Full variable domain (outside the CDR3, taken from reference TRBV11-2 and TRBJ2-1): EAGVAQSPRYKIIEKRQSVAFWCNPISGHATLYWYQQILGQGPKLLIQFQNNGVVDDSQLPKDRFSAERLKGVDSTLKIQPAKLEDSAVYLCASSLLGRVSNEQFFGPGTRLTVL.

The V call is TRBV9, the J call TRBJ2-1; TRBD1 is a possible D gene (7 bases). Germline CDR1 SGDLS, CDR2 YYNGEE. This CDR3 spans 16 amino acids. V was shortened by 4 bases and J by 2 bases, with 16 bases between the two germline ends. The CDR3: CASSSLGRGAYNEQFF. The CDR3 bases are TGTGCCAGCAGCTCACTGGGCAGGGGGGCCTACAATGAGCAGTTCTTC.

This clonotype was observed a few times. The chain uses TRBV5-1 and TRBJ1-2; 10 positions agree with TRBD1. CDR3 size: 14 residues. V was clipped by 4 bases and J by 5 bases; unmatched bases: 5. The V gene's germline CDR1 is SGHRS and CDR2 YFSETQ. The CDR3 spells CASSPADRGYGYTF. CDR3 sequence (DNA): TGCGCCAGCAGCCCGGCGGACAGGGGGTATGGCTACACCTTC.

This clonotype was recorded a few times. This chain uses TRBV4-3 with TRBJ2-5, with 8 bases identical to TRBD2. This CDR3 spans 17 amino acids. The V segment lost 5 bases and the J segment 1 base; nucleotides outside the gene matches: 12. The germline CDR1 and CDR2 sequences are LGHNA and YSLEER. The CDR3 bases are TGCGCCAGCAGCTCCCAAGTTGGGCGGGGGGCCCAAGAGACCCAGTACTTC. Amino acids: CASSSQVGRGAQETQYF.

This chain uses TRBV6-5 with TRBJ1-1; no clear D gene. Trimming took 2 bases from V and 11 from J, leaving 9 bases between them. CDR1 is MNHEY and CDR2 is SVGAGI in the germline V gene. This CDR3 is 11 amino acids long. CDR3 DNA: TGTGCCAGCAGTTACGGGAGAGCGGCTTTCTTT. Amino acids: CASSYGRAAFF.

This clonotype has only a few counts. This chain links TRBV25-1 with TRBJ2-1, with D perhaps matching TRBD1 (6 bases). Germline V CDR1 and CDR2: MGHDK, SYGVNS. V was shortened by 6 bases and J by 8 bases, with 11 bases between the two germline ends. The CDR3 totals 12 residues. The CDR3 DNA reads as TGTGCCAGCAGACCTGAGGGGGATGAGCAGTTCTTC. Protein sequence: CASRPEGDEQFF.

CDR3: CASSRSYRGWHTDNEQFF. In nucleotides, the CDR3 is TGTGCCAGCAGCCGCAGCTACAGGGGGTGGCATACTGACAATGAGCAGTTCTTC. V usage is TRBV14 and J usage is TRBJ2-1; 8 bases are shared with TRBD1. This CDR3 comprises 18 residues. J gave up 5 bases and V 4 bases, and 16 bases lay outside the gene matches. The germline V gene has CDR1 SGHDN and CDR2 FVKESK.

V and J are TRBV7-2 and TRBJ2-4, with D possibly matching TRBD1 (5 bases). This CDR3 comprises 16 residues. Per the germline V gene, CDR1 is SGHTA and CDR2 is FQGNSA. V was cut by 5 bases and J by 0 bases, with 14 bases left in between. The DNA of the CDR3 is TGTGCCAGCAGCGGCCGAGACAGCCTAGCCAAAAACATTCAGTACTTC. It translates to CASSGRDSLAKNIQYF.